This T cell receptor beta chain appears in the sequencing data of a study of T cells in Graves' hyperthyroidism and ophthalmopathy. Germline V gene sequence: CDR1 DFQATT, CDR2 SNEGSKA (reference sequence). CDR3 size: 14 residues. Trimming took 4 bases from V and 6 from J, leaving 13 bases between them. From RNA transcripts, TCR beta CDR3 regions were amplified. First-round RT-PCR of the TCR CDR3 relied on the HTBI primer set. MiXCR was run by TCRdb on the multiplex PCR reads, yielding one entry per CDR3 protein. This sample has about 350,000 distinct CDR3 sequences, with 17% found just once. This clonotype was seen ten or more times.

V usage is TRBV20-1 and J usage is TRBJ1-6, with D possibly TRBD1 on 6 matching bases. The specimen sequenced was blood. This TCR was sampled from a woman in her thirties with Graves' hyperthyroidism that later progressed to Graves' ophthalmopathy. Here the CDR3 reads CSATADSSNSPLHF. In DNA, the CDR3 is TGCAGTGCTACCGCGGACAGTTCTAATTCACCCCTCCACTTT.